In its sample, the clone carrying this TCR beta chain was seen many times. The antigen is undetermined. This sample is part of a study of metastatic and nonmetastatic thyroid tumors. Overall study context: For malignant and benign thyroid patients, tumor or nodule tissue and blood were the sources whose repertoires were compared. Points from the study as a whole: According to reports, the diversity of TCR beta was significantly higher in malignant thyroid tumors than in benign nodules, and this held in both blood and tumor samples.

The CDR3 spans 13 residues. Germline loops: CDR1 GTSNPN, CDR2 SVGIG (reference sequence). The V and J ends lost 4 bases and 2 bases respectively, with 12 bases between them. Source study methods: Across clinicopathological groups, CDR3 differences served as the basis for building a distant-metastasis classifier for papillary thyroid cancer. TCRdb recomputed clones from the PCR reads via MiXCR. These V and J calls are TCRdb output, not the study's own analysis. The table records some 21,000 clones, approximately 10% of them present only once. All patients were untreated before thyroid surgery. Sequenced material: blood. This chain uses TRBV30 with TRBJ2-7; possibly TRBD1 or TRBD2 for D (5 bases each). This TCR derives from a female donor with papillary thyroid cancer or a benign thyroid nodule (not recorded which). Some clones in this sample may be carry-over from other donors' samples. CDR3 sequence (DNA): TGTGCCTGGATAGGGGACGTCGCCTACGAGCAGTACTTC. Translating gives CAWIGDVAYEQYF.